The 29 T cell receptor beta chains below all came from one sample that was sequenced in a study of blood T cell repertoires in COVID-19 (TCRdb year 2020). The method behind the library was the immunoSEQ multiplex PCR assay. TCRdb's version of the immuneACCESS table is confined to in-frame rearrangements and falls short of the full clone set. An unresolved V gene accounts for under half of the shortfall where checked; the remainder is of unknown origin. This sample lists some 190,000 clones; 89% were detected once. The ten largest make up 2% to 2.5% of the sample. Sequencing used PBMCs or T cells enriched from blood (not recorded which). The receptors were sampled from a woman aged 40 to 49 with acute COVID-19.

V and J are TRBV11-3 and TRBJ1-5; 8 bases line up with TRBD1. Looked up from germline, CDR1 is SGHNT and CDR2 is YENEEA. Germline trimming cut 2 bases from V and 7 bases from J; bases unmatched to any gene: 13. This CDR3 contains 17 residues. DNA for the CDR3: TGTGCCAGCAGCTTAAGGCAGGGGGCACGGGTAGGACAGCCCCAGCATTTT. Its protein is CASSLRQGARVGQPQHF.

The chain carries TRBV12-3 or TRBV12-4 and TRBJ2-7; D may be TRBD2 (6 bases). This CDR3 spans 13 amino acids. Trimming stripped 5 bases from V and 7 bases from J, with 15 bases between. CDR3 in amino acids: CASSRDSLREQYF. For the CDR3, the DNA is TGTGCCAGCAGTCGGGACTCTCTACGAGAGCAGTACTTC.

The chain combines TRBV5-4 with TRBJ1-1, with 10 bases identical to TRBD1. V shed 8 bases and J 4 bases; nucleotides not matched to a gene: 5. The CDR3 is 13 residues long. Germline loops: CDR1 SGHNT, CDR2 YYREEE (reference sequence). In DNA form, the CDR3 reads TGTGCCAGTTCCCGGACAGGGGGCACTGAAGCTTTCTTT. Its protein product is CASSRTGGTEAFF.

The genes are TRBV4-1 and TRBJ1-6; TRBD1 is a possible D gene (6 bases). This CDR3 region has 16 residues. V lost 4 bases, J lost 7 bases, and 17 bases lay in between. Germline V gives CDR1 MGHRA, CDR2 YSYEKL. This CDR3 is CASSPGRGGRNSPLHF. The CDR3 DNA follows: TGCGCCAGCAGCCCCGGAAGGGGGGGCAGGAATTCACCCCTCCACTTT.

This rearrangement joins TRBV4-3 to TRBJ1-2; 7 bases line up with TRBD1. The CDR3 length is 15 residues. The germline V gene encodes CDR1 LGHNA and CDR2 YSLEER. The junction had 5 bases not matched to a gene; V was cut back by 1 base and J by 3 bases. As DNA, the CDR3 is TGCGCCAGCAGCCAAGGGTACAGGGGAGACTATGGCTACACCTTC. Protein: CASSQGYRGDYGYTF.

The gene calls are TRBV12-5 and TRBJ2-2; 7 nucleotides match TRBD1. V dropped 0 bases and J dropped 3; count of bases not matched to a gene: 10. The CDR3 sequence is 18 residues long. The V gene's germline CDR1 is LGHNT and CDR2 FRNRAP. CDR3 amino acids: CASGLVLSGQRYTGELFF. CDR3 coding DNA: TGTGCTAGTGGTTTGGTCCTGTCGGGACAGAGGTACACCGGGGAGCTGTTTTTT.

This chain uses TRBV27 with TRBJ1-1; 9 nucleotides line up with TRBD1. V dropped 2 bases and J dropped 1; count of bases not matched to a gene: 5. The germline CDR1 and CDR2 sequences are MNHEY and SMNVEV (reference sequence). CDR3 length: 16 residues. The CDR3 bases are TGTGCCAGCAGTTTAACGGGACAGGGCAGGAACACTGAAGCTTTCTTT. Protein product: CASSLTGQGRNTEAFF.

The chain has TRBV5-1 and TRBJ2-5, with D perhaps matching TRBD1 (8 bases). Trimming shortened V by 4 bases and J by 3 bases, and 25 bases separated the two germline ends. Germline assignment: CDR1 SGHRS and CDR2 YFSETQ. The CDR3 runs to 18 residues. The CDR3 DNA reads TGCGCCAGCAGCCTAGGACAGGGAGGGGAAGCTGGGGAAGAGACCCAGTACTTC. This gives the protein CASSLGQGGEAGEETQYF.

V is TRBV5-6 and J is TRBJ1-2; possible D gene TRBD1, 5 bases. The CDR3 covers 17 residues. Germline CDR1 is SGHDT and CDR2 is YYEEEE. V lost 4 bases and J lost 5, with 24 bases in between. CDR3 sequence: CASSGEVRDALNYGYTF. CDR3 nucleotide sequence: TGTGCCAGCAGCGGGGAGGTAAGGGACGCGCTGAATTATGGCTACACCTTC. The full variable domain, its missing parts supplied by reference TRBV5-6 and TRBJ1-2, is DAGVTQSPTHLIKTRGQQVTLRCSPKSGHDTVSWYQQALGQGPQFIFQYYEEEERQRGNFPDRFSGHQFPNYSSELNVNALLLGDSALYLCASSGEVRDALNYGYTFGSGTRLTVV.

The chain is built from TRBV20-1 and TRBJ2-1; D is ambiguous. V lost 5 bases and J 9 bases, leaving 8 bases between the germline ends. Germline V CDR1 and CDR2: DFQATT, SNEGSKA (reference sequence). CDR3 length: 10 residues. The CDR3 protein is CSAEAREQFF. CDR3 in DNA: TGCAGTGCTGAAGCACGTGAGCAGTTCTTC.

The sample holds one count of this clone. The rearrangement uses TRBV9 and TRBJ2-1, with 9 bases that match TRBD2. V dropped 3 bases and J dropped 2; count of bases not matched to a gene: 3. The CDR3 is 15 residues long. Per the germline V gene, CDR1 is SGDLS and CDR2 is YYNGEE. The CDR3 sequence: CASSAGLAPYNEQFF. CDR3 nucleotide sequence: TGTGCCAGCAGCGCGGGACTAGCTCCCTACAATGAGCAGTTCTTC.

This chain connects TRBV19 to TRBJ1-1; no clear D. The V end was cut by 7 bases, the J end by 8 bases, with 11 bases between. CDR1 and CDR2 (germline): LNHDA, SQIVND (reference sequence). The CDR3 runs to 11 residues. The CDR3 loop reads CASNFLEEAFF. The CDR3 DNA is TGTGCCAGTAACTTCCTTGAAGAAGCTTTCTTT.

V usage is TRBV11-2 and J usage is TRBJ2-1; 8 bases map to TRBD2. Looked up from germline, CDR1 is SGHAT and CDR2 is FQNNGV. With V trimmed by 1 base and J by 4 bases, 6 bases remained unmatched. This CDR3 is built from 16 residues. CDR3 coding DNA: TGTGCCAGCAGCTTAGGTGGCAGCGGGGGTTACAATGAGCAGTTCTTC. Its translation is CASSLGGSGGYNEQFF.

This rearrangement joins TRBV11-3 to TRBJ2-1; 7 bases align to TRBD2. V lost 1 base, J lost 8 bases, and 8 bases stayed unmatched. In germline, CDR1 is SGHNT, CDR2 YENEEA. This CDR3 comprises 15 residues. The CDR3 loop is CASSLGERDGDEQFF. CDR3 sequence (DNA): TGTGCCAGCAGCTTAGGTGAGCGGGATGGGGATGAGCAGTTCTTC.

This clone was seen just once. The chain carries TRBV7-9 and TRBJ2-7; 7 bases are shared with TRBD1. The CDR3 loop spans 14 amino acids. The germline gives CDR1 SEHNR, CDR2 FQNEAQ (reference sequence). V lost 2 bases, J lost 5 bases, and 6 bases stayed unmatched. CDR3 sequence reads: CASSLRQGLDEQYF. The CDR3 nucleotides are TGTGCCAGCAGCTTACGACAGGGTCTCGACGAGCAGTACTTC.

The chain is built from TRBV6-6 and TRBJ2-7, with TRBD1 matching 9 bases. Germline V gene data show CDR1 as MNHNY and CDR2 as SVGAGI (reference sequence). This CDR3 is built from 14 residues. Unmatched junction bases numbered 5, after V lost 6 bases and J lost 2 bases. This chain's CDR3 is CASRPGQGTYEQYF. CDR3 bases: TGTGCCAGCAGGCCGGGACAGGGTACCTACGAGCAGTACTTC.

The chain uses TRBV13 and TRBJ1-1; 9 nucleotides agree with TRBD1. The V and J ends lost 5 bases and 2 bases, in that order; junction bases with no gene match: 12. Germline V gives CDR1 PRHDT, CDR2 FYEKMQ (reference sequence). The CDR3 is 17 amino acids. CDR3 nucleotides: TGTGCCAGCAGCCAACACCACAGGGGGCGAGACAACACTGAAGCTTTCTTT. It codes for CASSQHHRGRDNTEAFF.

The chain uses TRBV5-4 and TRBJ1-1, with 8 bases fitting TRBD1. Trimming cost V 4 bases and J 8 bases; bases outside gene matches: 16. The germline V gene encodes CDR1 SGHNT and CDR2 YYREEE (reference sequence). The CDR3 spans 16 residues. This chain's CDR3 is CASSTHPGTGSTEAFF. CDR3 in DNA: TGTGCCAGCAGCACTCATCCCGGGACAGGATCGACCGAAGCTTTCTTT.

This rearrangement joins TRBV10-3 to TRBJ1-3; D is ambiguous. The CDR3 length is 13 residues. Between the trimmed V and J ends, which lost 4 bases and 4 bases, there was a span of 8 bases. Germline V gene sequence: CDR1 ENHRY, CDR2 SYGVKD. Written as DNA, the CDR3 is TGTGCCATCAGTGTCGACGGGGGAAACACCATATATTTT. As protein: CAISVDGGNTIYF.

DNA for the CDR3: TGTGCCAGCAGGGGGCGGGAGGTCGTGTCCGGGGAGCTGTTTTTT. Translating gives CASRGREVVSGELFF. J is TRBJ2-2 and V is TRBV2; 8 bases are a match to TRBD2. This CDR3 has 15 residues. Trimming removed 6 bases from V and 6 bases from J; junction bases left unmatched: 9. The germline V gene encodes CDR1 SNHLY and CDR2 FYNNEI. The variable domain in full, with the rest retrieved from reference TRBV2 and TRBJ2-2, is EPEVTQTPSHQVTQMGQEVILRCVPISNHLYFYWYRQILGQKVEFLVSFYNNEISEKSEIFDDQFSVERPDGSNFTLKIRSTKLEDSAMYFCASRGREVVSGELFFGEGSRLTVL.

The chain joins TRBV28 to TRBJ1-5; D perhaps matches TRBD1 (6 bases). This CDR3 has 15 amino acids. Germline CDR1 is MDHEN and CDR2 is SYDVKM. The V end lost 5 bases, the J end lost 3 bases, and 14 bases lay between the germline ends. The CDR3: CASSPGRGINQPQHF. CDR3 coding DNA: TGTGCCAGCAGTCCCGGCAGGGGCATCAATCAGCCCCAGCATTTT.

This chain uses TRBV6-5 with TRBJ2-7; 9 nucleotides match TRBD2. Germline-derived CDR1 and CDR2 are MNHEY and SVGAGI. The V and J ends lost 5 bases and 5 bases, in that order; junction bases with no gene match: 10. This CDR3 has 15 residues. The CDR3 region is CASSPVAGVVNEQYF. CDR3 DNA sequence: TGTGCCAGCAGTCCAGTAGCGGGAGTCGTTAACGAGCAGTACTTC.

This sequence joins TRBV9 and TRBJ1-3; D might be TRBD1 (6 bases). Trimming cost V 3 bases and J 2 bases, with 9 bases left between them. The CDR3 has 14 residues. The germline V gene has CDR1 SGDLS and CDR2 YYNGEE. CDR3: CASSGGGAGNTIYF. In DNA, the CDR3 is TGTGCCAGCAGCGGAGGGGGTGCTGGAAACACCATATATTTT.

This sequence joins TRBV21-1 and TRBJ2-5; no DNA check was done on the table's D call, TRBD2. TRBV21-1 is listed as a pseudogene. This CDR3 comprises 14 residues. The CDR3 nucleotides are TGTGCCAGCAGCAAACCCCCGGGACTTAAGACCCAGTACTTC. This sequence encodes CASSKPPGLKTQYF.

This sequence joins TRBV6-1 and TRBJ2-1; the match to TRBD2 covers 7 bases. The ends lost 3 bases at V and 7 bases at J; junction bases unmatched: 6. The V gene's germline CDR1 is MNHNS and CDR2 SASEGT. This CDR3 has 14 amino acids. CDR3 DNA sequence: TGTGCCAGCAGTGATATCCTAGCGGCAAATGAGCAGTTCTTC. The encoded protein is CASSDILAANEQFF.

V and J are TRBV11-2 and TRBJ2-7; 11 positions agree with TRBD1. CDR3 length: 14 residues. Germline CDR1 SGHAT, CDR2 FQNNGV. V lost 5 bases, J lost 3 bases, and 3 bases stayed unmatched. Here the CDR3 DNA reads TGTGCCAGCAGCCCGGGACAGGGGGGCTACGAGCAGTACTTC. Its protein is CASSPGQGGYEQYF.

The chain is built from TRBV15 and TRBJ2-5, with 12 positions matching TRBD2. Germline V lookup: CDR1 LNHNV, CDR2 YYDKDF (reference sequence). The CDR3 sequence is 15 residues long. The J segment lost 5 bases and the V segment lost 4 bases, leaving 5 bases of the junction unmatched. CDR3 residues: CATSKTSGSGETQYF. The CDR3 nucleotides are TGTGCCACCAGCAAGACTAGCGGGAGTGGGGAGACCCAGTACTTC.

The chain is built from TRBV6-4 and TRBJ1-2; 7 bases line up with TRBD1. This CDR3 has 18 residues. Germline V gene sequence: CDR1 MRHNA, CDR2 SNTAGT. V was pared by 0 bases and J by 0 bases, with 10 bases of the junction left unmatched. The CDR3 protein is CASSDSKTGLRANYGYTF. The CDR3 coding sequence is TGTGCCAGCAGTGACTCAAAGACAGGGCTCCGAGCTAACTATGGCTACACCTTC.

CDR3 in DNA: TGTGCCAGCAGCTTAGCCCGAGGAAATGAGCAGTTCTTC. As protein: CASSLARGNEQFF. The rearrangement joins TRBV7-8 to TRBJ2-1; D gene ambiguous. V was cut by 0 bases and J by 7 bases, with 7 bases left in between. This CDR3 comprises 13 residues. The germline V gene has CDR1 SGHVS and CDR2 FQNEAQ.